These T cell receptor beta chains were read from a single sample in a study of long-term antiretroviral therapy in people with HIV. Some clones are missing from TCRdb's copy, which holds only in-frame ones; the method was immunoSEQ multiplex PCR. The data contain 15,000 to 20,000 clones, around 89% of them singletons. Specimen: unsorted PBMCs, collected 6.9 years after starting antiretroviral therapy. The receptors were sampled from a man aged 50 or older with HIV. The CDR3 runs from the conserved cysteine through the conserved F or W. The order of the fields is clone size, J gene, D gene, CDR3 length, V gene, CDR3 DNA, CDR3 protein. The D gene is left open where the match is weak. The size field is filled for only some rows; it gives once, few, many or a size class.

. TRBJ2-3 . 15 TRBV2 TGTGCCAGCTCAAAAAGGGCTACTAGCACAGATACGCAGTATTTT CASSKRATSTDTQYF
. TRBJ2-7 . 14 TRBV29-1 TGCAGCGTTGAAGAGATAGGAGGGGGCTACGAGCAGTACTTC CSVEEIGGGYEQYF
. TRBJ2-3 . 13 TRBV7-9 TGTGCCAGCAGTTCCCCCCCCGGAGATACGCAGTATTTT CASSSPPGDTQYF
. TRBJ2-7 . 14 TRBV9 TGTGCCAGCAGCGTAGCCGGGGGCGGCTACGAGCAGTACTTC CASSVAGGGYEQYF
. TRBJ2-5 . 15 TRBV27 TGTGCCAGCAGTTTATTTACCGGGACTCAAGAGACCCAGTACTTC CASSLFTGTQETQYF
. TRBJ1-3 . 15 TRBV5-1 TGCGCCAGCAGCTTTTATGAAGGCTCTGGAAACACCATATATTTT CASSFYEGSGNTIYF
. TRBJ2-7 . 15 TRBV7-3 TGTGCCAGCAGCTTAGATCCAGCTTCGGCCTACGAGCAGTACTTC CASSLDPASAYEQYF
. TRBJ2-6 TRBD1 18 TRBV4-3 TGCGCCAGCAGCCAAGCAGGACAGGAGAGCTCTGGGGCCAACGTCCTGACTTTC CASSQAGQESSGANVLTF
. TRBJ2-7 . 13 TRBV5-8 TGTGCCAGCAGCTTGGACCGGGGTGGCGAGCAGTACTTC CASSLDRGGEQYF
. TRBJ2-2 . 14 TRBV5-1 TGCGCCAGCAGCTCCATAGGGGGTACCGGGGAGCTGTTTTTT CASSSIGGTGELFF
. TRBJ1-1 . 13 TRBV28 TGTGCCAGCAGTTCACAACCGAACACTGAAGCTTTCTTT CASSSQPNTEAFF
. TRBJ1-5 . 14 TRBV9 TGTGCCAGCAGTCCCCCTAATAGCAATCAGCCCCAGCATTTT CASSPPNSNQPQHF
. TRBJ2-7 . 15 TRBV4-1 TGCGCCAGCAGCCAGTTTCGTACTTTAATCGGCGAGCAGTACTTC CASSQFRTLIGEQYF
. TRBJ2-2 . 16 TRBV5-1 TGCGCCAGCAGCTTATCGCCTAGCAGCCTCGTCGGGGAGCTGTTTTTT CASSLSPSSLVGELFF
once TRBJ2-3 TRBD2 15 TRBV25-1 TGTGCCAGCAGTGAAATAGCGGGAATCACAGATACGCAGTATTTT CASSEIAGITDTQYF
. TRBJ2-1 . 11 TRBV20-1 TGCAGTGCTAGAGATCTGCCTGAGCAGTTCTTC CSARDLPEQFF
. TRBJ1-2 TRBD1 15 TRBV30 TGTGCCTGGAGCGGATCGAGGACAGGGGTGTATGGCTACACCTTC CAWSGSRTGVYGYTF
. TRBJ2-3 . 16 TRBV27 TGTGCCAGCAGGGGTTGGACAACACCTAGCACAGATACGCAGTATTTT CASRGWTTPSTDTQYF
. TRBJ1-1 . 14 TRBV27 TGTGCCAGCAGTCTATCCGGGGGTTACACTGAAGCTTTCTTT CASSLSGGYTEAFF
. TRBJ1-2 TRBD1 12 TRBV5-1 TGCGCCAGCAGCTTGGGGACAGGCATCAACACCTTC CASSLGTGINTF
. TRBJ1-2 . 15 TRBV10-3 TGTGCCATCAGTCCCCAGGAGGGAGTGGGAACTGGCTACACCTTC CAISPQEGVGTGYTF
. TRBJ1-1 . 17 TRBV5-6 TGTGCCAGCAGCTCGGGAATTACAGCACACTCTTACACTGAAGCTTTCTTT CASSSGITAHSYTEAFF